This T cell receptor (beta chain) was sequenced during a study of PD-1 blockade in classical Hodgkin lymphoma. Using immunoSEQ multiplex PCR, the repertoire was profiled, and TCRdb retains in-frame clones only, with some absent. The table records about 110,000 clones, roughly nine tenths of them present only once. General observations from the study: Significantly greater TCR diversity emerged by C4D1 in CD4+ cells but not CD8+ cells.

As regards this clone: Its antigen is as yet unknown.

The CDR3 is made up of 13 amino acids. Germline V lookup: CDR1 SQVTM, CDR2 ANQGSEA. V was trimmed by 6 bases and J by 4 bases, leaving 15 bases between them. In every patient, relapse followed autologous stem cell transplantation, while exposure to brentuximab vedotin differed. The V call is TRBV29-1, the J call TRBJ1-1; a possible D gene is TRBD1 (6 bases). The source material was peripheral blood mononuclear cells (PBMCs), sampled before the second cycle of nivolumab. The source is a human donor with classical Hodgkin lymphoma. CDR3 nucleotide sequence: TGCAGCGTGCTTACATGGGGGCCCACTGAAGCTTTCTTT. The encoded protein is CSVLTWGPTEAFF.